One T cell receptor beta chain is described in this entry. Its antigen is undetermined. TCRdb's table, derived via immunoSEQ multiplex PCR, lists solely in-frame clones and lacks some. The data show 99,000 or so clones, with around 86% seen just once and 0.99% held by the top ten. The data are from a study of T cell clones after liver transplantation. On the study more broadly: A pre-transplant mixed lymphocyte reaction with TCRbeta sequencing defined graft-donor-reactive clones followed in post-transplant blood. Study-level findings and limits: Circulating graft-donor-reactive CD4 TCRbeta sequences fell significantly post-transplant in most of the 8 subjects.

This CDR3 region has 14 residues. CDR1 is SGHTA, CDR2 FQGTGA, per germline. Trimming took off 6 bases at V and 4 bases at J, with 14 bases between the two ends. The V gene is TRBV7-3, the J gene TRBJ2-3; no clear D. This TCR was sampled from a human donor who received a liver transplant. Sequences were derived from CD4+ T cells from blood, sampled before liver transplant. CDR3 in DNA: TGTGCCAGCAGGCGGAACGAGCTGGCAGATACGCAGTATTTT. This sequence encodes CASRRNELADTQYF.